This TCR beta chain is from a study of CD8 T cells in Susac syndrome. It was with random hexamers that roughly 0.5 to 1 ug RNA was reverse transcribed. Via MiXCR, TCRdb re-called the immunoSEQ multiplex PCR reads, giving one row per CDR3 protein. The table lists around 200,000 distinct CDR3 sequences, approximately 94% of them singletons. The CDR3 consists of 16 residues. With V trimmed by 3 bases and J by 4 bases, 12 bases remained unmatched. The germline V gene has CDR1 SGHDT and CDR2 YYEEEE. The sequence was obtained from a human donor with Susac syndrome. V and J are TRBV5-6 and TRBJ1-2; TRBD1 matches 7 bases. The sequenced sample consisted of CD4+ T cells from PBMCs. CDR3 residues: CASSSGRGPEVYGYTF. DNA of the CDR3: TGTGCCAGCAGCTCGGGAAGGGGGCCAGAAGTCTATGGCTACACCTTC.